This T cell receptor beta chain was retrieved from a study of Graves' ophthalmopathy and Graves' hyperthyroidism. From RNA, the CDR3 regions of TCR beta chains were amplified and sequenced. HTBI primers were employed in first-round RT-PCR, then a second-round multiplex PCR followed. TCRdb re-analysed the multiplex PCR reads in MiXCR, keeping a single row per CDR3 protein. The table has approximately 330,000 distinct CDR3 sequences, 17% seen once. At least ten counts were recorded for this clonotype. The germline V gene has CDR1 KGHDR and CDR2 SFDVKD. Trimming left V 4 bases short and J 7 bases short, with 12 bases between. This CDR3 spans 13 amino acids.

The rearrangement joins TRBV24-1 to TRBJ1-1; tentative D call: TRBD1 (5 bases). The receptor comes from an adult man with Graves' ophthalmopathy. Sequenced input: peripheral blood. The CDR3 spells CATSDPGRFEAFF. The CDR3 bases are TGTGCCACCAGTGACCCGGGACGGTTTGAAGCTTTCTTT.